Each of the 11 T cell receptor beta chains below was sequenced from the same sample in a study of regulatory T cells in long-lasting Graves disease. Construction of the TCR beta libraries employed iRepertoire HTBI primers in conjunction with Arm-PCR of CDR3 regions. From the multiplex PCR reads, TCRdb called clonotypes with MiXCR, one entry per CDR3 protein. Here the sample spans 300,000 to 350,000 distinct CDR3 sequences, around 19% being singletons. Time point noted: persistent/refractory GD, antithyroid drugs over 5 years with positive TRAb. With RNA extracted from PBMCs as input, the TCR library was made. Sequenced here: peripheral blood mononuclear cells (PBMCs), sampled when the disease was refractory, from a patient treated with antithyroid drugs. These receptors all stem from a female donor with Graves disease.

The CDR3, as DNA: TGCGCCAGCAGCCTCCGACACGCGGGGGTGGTTAACTATGGCTACACCTTC. Translated, it gives CASSLRHAGVVNYGYTF. The chain has TRBV4-1 and TRBJ1-2; TRBD1 might be the D (5 bases). CDR1 is MGHRA and CDR2 is YSYEKL in the germline V gene. The CDR3 contains 17 residues. With 4 bases removed from V and 1 base from J, the gap between germline ends came to 19 bases.

This clonotype has ten or more counts. The genes are TRBV12-3 or TRBV12-4 and TRBJ2-1; TRBD2 agrees at 8 bases. The J segment lost 6 bases and the V segment lost 6 bases, leaving 10 bases of the junction unmatched. CDR3 length: 15 amino acids. The CDR3 reads CASRTRLALFNEQFF. For the CDR3, the DNA is TGTGCCAGCAGGACCCGACTAGCGCTATTCAATGAGCAGTTCTTC.

The V gene is TRBV5-6, the J gene TRBJ1-6; maybe TRBD1 (6 bases). V lost 0 bases, J lost 0 bases, and 16 bases lay in between. In germline, CDR1 is SGHDT, CDR2 YYEEEE. There are 19 residues in the CDR3. The CDR3: CASSLGSGEFSSYNSPLHF. DNA for the CDR3: TGTGCCAGCAGCTTGGGGTCAGGGGAGTTCAGCTCCTATAATTCACCCCTCCACTTT. Drawing the rest from reference TRBV5-6 and TRBJ1-6, the complete variable domain is DAGVTQSPTHLIKTRGQQVTLRCSPKSGHDTVSWYQQALGQGPQFIFQYYEEEERQRGNFPDRFSGHQFPNYSSELNVNALLLGDSALYLCASSLGSGEFSSYNSPLHFGNGTRLTVT.

The chain employs TRBV6-2 or TRBV6-3 and TRBJ1-6, with a possible D match to TRBD1 (6 bases). CDR3 size: 15 residues. Per the germline V gene, CDR1 is MNHEY and CDR2 is SVGEGT. V dropped 6 bases and J dropped 5 bases, with 14 bases sitting between them. The CDR3 bases are TGTGCCAGCAGGAGGGGGTTCTCGAATAATTCACCCCTCCACTTT. Its translation is CASRRGFSNNSPLHF.

In its sample, this clonotype was seen a few times. The genes are TRBV5-8 and TRBJ1-5; 7 positions agree with TRBD1. The germline CDR1 and CDR2 sequences are SGHTS and YDEGEE. Trimming cost V 4 bases and J 11 bases; bases outside gene matches: 9. The length of the CDR3 is 13 residues. CDR3 coding DNA: TGTGCCAGCAGCCGGGACAGCGGGTCGGCCCAGCATTTT. Translating it yields CASSRDSGSAQHF.

This clonotype was counted many times. In nucleotides, the CDR3 is TGTGCCAGCAGCTCCAGTAAAACGGGGGGGCGAGAGACCCAGTACTTC. This gives the protein CASSSSKTGGRETQYF. The chain combines TRBV11-2 with TRBJ2-5; 8 bases line up with TRBD2. Per germline, CDR1 SGHAT and CDR2 FQNNGV. V gave up 4 bases and J gave up 4 bases; unmatched junction bases: 11. The CDR3 loop spans 16 amino acids. Full variable domain (remainder filled in from reference TRBV11-2 and TRBJ2-5): EAGVAQSPRYKIIEKRQSVAFWCNPISGHATLYWYQQILGQGPKLLIQFQNNGVVDDSQLPKDRFSAERLKGVDSTLKIQPAKLEDSAVYLCASSSSKTGGRETQYFGPGTRLLVL.

At least ten counts were recorded for this clonotype. The chain couples TRBV11-2 to TRBJ2-7; no firm D call. The V gene lost 1 base and the J gene lost 3 bases, with 10 bases spanning the gap. The CDR3 is 14 amino acids. Germline values: CDR1 SGHAT, CDR2 FQNNGV. The CDR3 sequence is CASSLAHQYYEQYF. The CDR3 nucleotides read TGTGCCAGCAGCTTAGCCCATCAATACTACGAGCAGTACTTC.

Details on this clonotype: A read error is possible here, since a much larger clone lies one base away. The chain uses TRBV6-5 and TRBJ2-7, with D unresolved. Germline values: CDR1 MNHEY, CDR2 SVGAGI. CDR3 length equals 13 residues. DNA for the CDR3: TGTGCCAGCTGTTACTCAAGGTCGTACGAGCAGTACTTC. Protein sequence: CASCYSRSYEQYF.

This clonotype was found a few times. This sequence joins TRBV27 and TRBJ2-7, with D possibly being TRBD1 (6 bases). V dropped 5 bases and J dropped 4 bases, with 24 bases sitting between them. Per the germline V gene, CDR1 is MNHEY and CDR2 is SMNVEV (reference sequence). This CDR3 is 17 amino acids long. CDR3 bases: TGTGCCAGCAGTCGGTCTTCCCTCGGGACAATGGGATACGAGCAGTACTTC. This encodes CASSRSSLGTMGYEQYF.

This clonotype was picked up many times. The CDR3 sequence is CASSYREGYYEQYF. The CDR3 nucleotides read TGTGCCAGCAGTTACAGGGAGGGTTACTACGAGCAGTACTTC. The chain carries TRBV6-5 and TRBJ2-7; 7 positions match TRBD2. The ends lost 2 bases at V and 3 bases at J; junction bases unmatched: 4. The CDR3 is made up of 14 amino acids. CDR1 MNHEY and CDR2 SVGAGI come from the germline V gene.

Comments on this clonotype: Its ends do not fully match the called genes, so a read error is possible. This chain links TRBV12-3 or TRBV12-4 with TRBJ1-6; D ambiguous. CDR3 length equals 13 residues. The CDR3, as DNA: TGTGCCAGCAGTTTTCAGAGGAATTCACTCCTCCACTTT. This gives the protein CASSFQRNSLLHF.